A single sample is the source of the 5 T cell receptor beta chains below, sequenced in a study of cytomegalovirus exposure and HLA in healthy donors (dated by TCRdb to the late 2010s). Preparation of the library involved the immunoSEQ multiplex PCR assay. For the multiplex PCR, a mixture combining 60 forward primers for TCR Vbeta segments and 13 reverse primers for TCR Jbeta segments was used. Sourced from immuneACCESS, this table was stored by TCRdb with only in-frame sequences that have V and J called. A share of the clones is absent; for the studies checked, an unresolved V gene accounts for under half, and the remainder has no known explanation. A total of 130,000 or so clones appear in this sample, around nine tenths of them only once. The ten most abundant clones make up 4% to 6.5% of the sample. The specimen was PBMCs. The receptors were sampled from a woman in her 30s in good health and CMV-seronegative.

The chain has TRBV4-3 and TRBJ2-1, with D perhaps TRBD2 (5 bases). Per germline, CDR1 LGHNA and CDR2 YSLEER. The CDR3 loop spans 15 amino acids. V dropped 1 base and J dropped 8 bases, with 15 bases sitting between them. CDR3 amino acids: CASSQGFGEIDEQFF. Written as DNA, the CDR3 is TGCGCCAGCAGCCAAGGTTTCGGGGAAATCGATGAGCAGTTCTTC.

This clone was observed a single time. This chain uses TRBV28 with TRBJ1-2; a possible D gene is TRBD1 (5 bases). The CDR3 consists of 16 residues. Trimming took off 3 bases at V and 2 bases at J, with 16 bases between the two ends. Germline CDR1 is MDHEN and CDR2 is SYDVKM. The DNA of the CDR3 is TGTGCCAGCAGTTTGGGGAGTCTACGGGGGAACTATGGCTACACCTTC. Protein sequence: CASSLGSLRGNYGYTF.

The chain links TRBV5-4 to TRBJ2-3; 7 nucleotides line up with TRBD1. The V gene's germline CDR1 is SGHNT and CDR2 YYREEE (reference sequence). This CDR3 spans 16 amino acids. Trimming cost V 2 bases and J 1 base; bases outside gene matches: 7. DNA of the CDR3: TGTGCCAGCAGCTTTGCAGGGGGAAGTGGCACAGATACGCAGTATTTT. Translated: CASSFAGGSGTDTQYF. Full variable domain (rest looked up from reference TRBV5-4 and TRBJ2-3): ETGVTQSPTHLIKTRGQQVTLRCSSQSGHNTVSWYQQALGQGPQFIFQYYREEENGRGNFPPRFSGLQFPNYSSELNVNALELDDSALYLCASSFAGGSGTDTQYFGPGTRLTVL.

This chain joins TRBV7-8 and TRBJ2-7; D possibly corresponds to TRBD2 (5 bases). The germline V gene has CDR1 SGHVS and CDR2 FQNEAQ. This CDR3 spans 12 amino acids. The V gene lost 1 base and the J gene lost 7 bases, with 8 bases spanning the gap. The CDR3 DNA reads as TGTGCCAGCAGCTTAGGTTCGGGGGAGCAGTACTTC. Translation gives CASSLGSGEQYF.

The count of this clone is one. V usage is TRBV27 and J usage is TRBJ2-7; 8 bases are shared with TRBD2. This CDR3 has 14 amino acids. V gave up 10 bases and J gave up 1 base; unmatched junction bases: 9. Looked up from germline, CDR1 is MNHEY and CDR2 is SMNVEV (reference sequence). CDR3 nucleotides: TGTGCCACCACGACTAGCGCCTTGTCCTACGAGCAGTACTTC. Translation gives CATTTSALSYEQYF.